A single sample gave rise to the 31 T cell receptor beta chains below, sequenced in a study of long-term antiretroviral therapy in people with HIV. Run at survey level, the immunoSEQ assay was version v3.0. TCRdb's copy holds only in-frame clones and misses some; the assay was immunoSEQ multiplex PCR. Of 30,000 to 40,000 clones in the sample, roughly 85% are singletons; the top ten hold 3.5% to 5%. The sequenced sample was unsorted PBMCs, obtained roughly 3.3 years after starting antiretroviral therapy. Receptors were obtained from a man between 18 and 29 years old with HIV.

The chain carries TRBV10-3 and TRBJ1-2, with D possibly matching TRBD1 (5 bases). Germline lookup yields CDR1 ENHRY and CDR2 SYGVKD. V lost 2 bases, J lost 4 bases, and 20 bases lay in between. The CDR3 has 17 amino acids. This chain's CDR3 is CAISEEVGREYGYGYTF. DNA of the CDR3: TGTGCCATCAGTGAGGAAGTCGGCAGGGAATACGGCTATGGCTACACCTTC.

Concerning this clone itself: The sample contains more than one DNA sequence encoding this CDR3. The chain links TRBV19 to TRBJ1-1; 8 bases agree with TRBD1. The CDR3 extends over 14 amino acids. The germline V gene has CDR1 LNHDA and CDR2 SQIVND (reference sequence). J lost 4 bases, V lost 5 bases, and 6 bases had no gene match. This CDR3 is CASSLTGVGTEAFF. The CDR3 DNA sequence: TGTGCCAGTAGTCTGACAGGGGTAGGCACTGAAGCTTTCTTT.

The J gene is TRBJ1-1, the V gene TRBV28; unclear D gene. Germline loops: CDR1 MDHEN, CDR2 SYDVKM. The CDR3 runs 15 residues. Trimming took off 1 base at V and 6 bases at J, with 15 bases between the two ends. CDR3 bases: TGTGCCAGCAGTTTATATGGCGGGGTTGTACCTGAAGCTTTCTTT. Amino acid sequence: CASSLYGGVVPEAFF.

The chain couples TRBV7-2 to TRBJ2-2, with D tentatively TRBD2 (7 bases). CDR1 is SGHTA and CDR2 is FQGNSA in the germline V gene. Trimming stripped 6 bases from V and 6 bases from J, with 20 bases between. This CDR3 contains 16 residues. In DNA form, the CDR3 reads TGTGCCAGCAGTGAGGGGGGGGAAGGGGTTTCCGGGGAGCTGTTTTTT. The encoded protein is CASSEGGEGVSGELFF.

This chain uses TRBV4-1 with TRBJ2-1; the D is unclear. The V gene lost 1 base and the J gene lost 0 bases, with 4 bases spanning the gap. Looked up from germline, CDR1 is MGHRA and CDR2 is YSYEKL. The CDR3 is 14 amino acids. CDR3 residues: CASSQGHSYNEQFF. CDR3 nucleotide sequence: TGCGCCAGCAGCCAAGGACACTCCTACAATGAGCAGTTCTTC.

This chain connects TRBV18 to TRBJ1-5; 12 nucleotides align to TRBD1. The CDR3 runs 15 residues. Germline V gene sequence: CDR1 KGHSH, CDR2 LQKENI. V was pared by 4 bases and J by 6 bases, with 4 bases of the junction left unmatched. The CDR3 DNA is TGTGCCAGCTCACGGGACAGGGGGCTGTCTCAGCCCCAGCATTTT. This gives the protein CASSRDRGLSQPQHF.

V and J are TRBV19 and TRBJ1-1, with D hard to call. Germline loops: CDR1 LNHDA, CDR2 SQIVND (reference sequence). CDR3 length: 12 amino acids. V lost 5 bases to trimming and J lost 6 bases, with 10 bases between them. Here the CDR3 reads CASSSLRSEAFF. In nucleotides, the CDR3 is TGTGCCAGTAGTTCGCTACGCTCTGAAGCTTTCTTT.

In nucleotides, the CDR3 is TGTGCCAGCAGCTTAAAGAGCTCTGGAAACACCATATATTTT. It translates to CASSLKSSGNTIYF. The rearrangement uses TRBV13 and TRBJ1-3; no reliable D call. The V gene lost 2 bases and the J gene lost 0 bases, with 5 bases spanning the gap. From germline, CDR1 is PRHDT and CDR2 FYEKMQ (reference sequence). CDR3 length: 14 amino acids.

CDR3 residues: CASSISSQGVKQPQHF. CDR3 DNA: TGTGCCAGTAGTATCTCCTCACAGGGGGTGAAGCAGCCCCAGCATTTT. The chain recombines TRBV19 with TRBJ1-5, with TRBD1 matching over 8 bases. The CDR3 covers 16 residues. After removal of 3 bases from V and 7 bases from J, the junction contained 11 bases not matched to a gene. Germline V lookup: CDR1 LNHDA, CDR2 SQIVND (reference sequence).

The chain employs TRBV9 and TRBJ2-1; 7 nucleotides align to TRBD2. The CDR3 covers 15 residues. CDR1 and CDR2 from the germline V gene are SGDLS and YYNGEE. V gave up 0 bases and J gave up 8 bases; unmatched junction bases: 8. CDR3: CASSVGVGGSHEQFF. DNA for the CDR3: TGTGCCAGCAGCGTAGGTGTTGGCGGGAGCCATGAGCAGTTCTTC.

V usage is TRBV4-3 and J usage is TRBJ2-6; 7 bases agree with TRBD2. Per germline, CDR1 LGHNA and CDR2 YSLEER. The trim removed 0 bases at V and 1 base at J, leaving 6 bases unmatched. CDR3 length: 18 amino acids. CDR3 region: CASSQDRMGGSGANVLTF. In DNA, the CDR3 is TGCGCCAGCAGCCAAGATCGTATGGGGGGGTCTGGGGCCAACGTCCTGACTTTC.

The V gene is TRBV4-1, the J gene TRBJ1-1; tentatively, D is TRBD1 (5 bases). The CDR3 contains 11 residues. Germline V gene lookup returns CDR1 MGHRA and CDR2 YSYEKL. The V gene lost 0 bases and the J gene lost 11 bases, with 7 bases spanning the gap. In DNA, the CDR3 is TGCGCCAGCAGCCAAGACAGGGTTGCTTTCTTT. This translates into CASSQDRVAFF.

This clone is a singleton in its sample. A read error may account for a junction end that differs from germline. V usage is TRBV2 and J usage is TRBJ2-4; TRBD1 is a possible D gene (5 bases). This CDR3 comprises 14 residues. Germline-derived CDR1 and CDR2 are SNHLY and FYNNEI. The CDR3 spells CASSEGRARNIQYF. The CDR3 nucleotides read TGTGCCAGCAGTGAGGGGCGAGCCAGAAACATTCAGTACTTC.

The chain couples TRBV29-1 to TRBJ2-1; D remains ambiguous. The length of the CDR3 is 13 residues. Trimming took 5 bases from V and 6 from J, leaving 14 bases between them. CDR1 and CDR2 from the germline V gene are SQVTM and ANQGSEA. CDR3 DNA: TGCAGCGTTCGGGCTGCTCCGGGCAATGAGCAGTTCTTC. Its protein is CSVRAAPGNEQFF.

The rearrangement uses TRBV28 and TRBJ2-1, with TRBD2 as a possible D gene (5 bases). The CDR3 covers 14 residues. The germline gives CDR1 MDHEN, CDR2 SYDVKM. The V gene lost 5 bases and the J gene lost 3 bases, with 11 bases spanning the gap. CDR3 region: CASSPSGVYNEQFF. CDR3 DNA: TGTGCCAGCAGTCCAAGCGGAGTCTACAATGAGCAGTTCTTC.

The sample holds a few counts of this clone. J is TRBJ2-7 and V is TRBV5-6; D could derive from TRBD1 or TRBD2 (5 bases each). CDR3 length equals 13 residues. Looked up from germline, CDR1 is SGHDT and CDR2 is YYEEEE. Trimming shortened V by 4 bases and J by 4 bases, and 12 bases separated the two germline ends. CDR3 sequence: CASSGDAGYEQYF. The CDR3 nucleotides read TGTGCCAGCAGCGGGGACGCGGGTTACGAGCAGTACTTC.

The genes are TRBV11-3 and TRBJ2-3, with TRBD1 identical over 12 bases. CDR3 length: 18 amino acids. The germline CDR1 and CDR2 sequences are SGHNT and YENEEA. The trim removed 5 bases at V and 6 bases at J, leaving 15 bases unmatched. CDR3 region: CASSQGGWDRGPMDTQYF. The CDR3 coding sequence is TGTGCCAGCAGCCAGGGGGGCTGGGACAGGGGGCCGATGGATACGCAGTATTTT.

The rearrangement joins TRBV6-5 to TRBJ2-7, with 8 bases lining up with TRBD1. This CDR3 is built from 14 residues. Germline CDR1 is MNHEY and CDR2 is SVGAGI. The V gene end was trimmed by 5 bases and the J gene end by 6 bases; junction bases not matched to a gene: 9. The CDR3 nucleotides are TGTGCCAGCAGTATTACAGGGGGAATTCGCGAGCAGTACTTC. Protein sequence: CASSITGGIREQYF.

The chain is built from TRBV6-5 and TRBJ2-7; 9 bases match TRBD1. The CDR3 loop spans 14 amino acids. The germline gives CDR1 MNHEY, CDR2 SVGAGI. Trimming took 2 bases from V and 5 from J; bases not matched to a gene: 4. The CDR3 DNA reads TGTGCCAGCAGTTACACCGGGACAGGGAACGAGCAGTACTTC. Protein: CASSYTGTGNEQYF.

This rearrangement joins TRBV5-1 to TRBJ1-2, with 7 bases fitting TRBD1. Germline V gives CDR1 SGHRS, CDR2 YFSETQ. The CDR3 sequence is 14 residues long. V gave up 1 base and J gave up 6 bases; unmatched junction bases: 6. CDR3 sequence: CASSLPGGDDGYTF. The DNA of the CDR3 is TGCGCCAGCAGCTTGCCAGGGGGGGATGATGGCTACACCTTC.

With respect to this clone: The junction does not match germline at one end; this may be a read error. This chain connects TRBV7-8 to TRBJ2-1; 7 bases agree with TRBD2. CDR1 SGHVS and CDR2 FQNEAQ come from the germline V gene. The CDR3 totals 12 residues. The CDR3 reads CASSLAEDEQFF. The CDR3, as DNA: TGTGCCAGCAGCCTAGCGGAGGATGAGCAGTTCTTC.

The chain couples TRBV25-1 to TRBJ1-5; 8 bases fit TRBD1. Trimming removed 4 bases from V and 2 bases from J; junction bases left unmatched: 7. The CDR3 spans 16 residues. CDR1 is MGHDK and CDR2 is SYGVNS in the germline V gene. The CDR3 nucleotides are TGTGCCAGCAGTGGTACAGGGGGAATAGGCAATCAGCCCCAGCATTTT. The encoded protein is CASSGTGGIGNQPQHF.

V and J are TRBV9 and TRBJ2-7, with a tentative D call TRBD2 (6 bases). Germline values: CDR1 SGDLS, CDR2 YYNGEE. V was clipped by 2 bases and J by 6 bases, with 12 bases between them. This CDR3 is built from 13 residues. CDR3 nucleotide sequence: TGTGCCAGCAGCGTCGGGGGAACAACCGAGCAGTACTTC. Translated, it gives CASSVGGTTEQYF.

V usage is TRBV5-6 and J usage is TRBJ2-3; tentatively, D is TRBD1 (5 bases). This CDR3 region has 16 residues. The germline V gene has CDR1 SGHDT and CDR2 YYEEEE. V dropped 1 base and J dropped 0 bases, with 12 bases sitting between them. CDR3 sequence: CASSLTGKDSTDTQYF. In DNA, the CDR3 is TGTGCCAGCAGCTTGACAGGAAAGGACAGCACAGATACGCAGTATTTT.

The chain carries TRBV6-5 and TRBJ2-3; D is unresolved. The V gene lost 2 bases and the J gene lost 2 bases, with 11 bases spanning the gap. The V gene's germline CDR1 is MNHEY and CDR2 SVGAGI. The CDR3 sequence is 15 residues long. CDR3 sequence reads: CASSYMLSLTDTQYF. CDR3 DNA: TGTGCCAGCAGTTACATGCTCTCACTCACAGATACGCAGTATTTT.

The chain joins TRBV5-1 to TRBJ1-5, with 8 bases identical to TRBD1. V lost 4 bases, J lost 2 bases, and 2 bases stayed unmatched. In germline, CDR1 is SGHRS, CDR2 YFSETQ. This CDR3 is built from 14 residues. The CDR3 here is CASSPTGGNQPQHF. CDR3 in DNA: TGCGCCAGCAGCCCGACAGGGGGCAATCAGCCCCAGCATTTT.

The rearrangement links TRBV19 to TRBJ1-2; D ambiguous. V was cut by 3 bases and J by 4 bases, with 18 bases left in between. The CDR3 has 16 residues. Per the germline V gene, CDR1 is LNHDA and CDR2 is SQIVND (reference sequence). CDR3 sequence (DNA): TGTGCCAGTAGTATGCGGCCGGGAGTCCTAGGCTATGGCTACACCTTC. Protein sequence: CASSMRPGVLGYGYTF.

The V and J genes are TRBV9 and TRBJ2-7; 12 nucleotides agree with TRBD1. V was pared by 2 bases and J by 6 bases, with 9 bases of the junction left unmatched. Germline V CDR1 and CDR2: SGDLS, YYNGEE. The CDR3 loop spans 16 amino acids. The CDR3 sequence is CASSVGRGTGGFEQYF. The CDR3 bases are TGTGCCAGCAGCGTGGGGAGGGGGACAGGGGGCTTCGAGCAGTACTTC. The full variable domain, its missing parts supplied by reference TRBV9 and TRBJ2-7, is DSGVTQTPKHLITATGQRVTLRCSPRSGDLSVYWYQQSLDQGLQFLIQYYNGEERAKGNILERFSAQQFPDLHSELNLSSLELGDSALYFCASSVGRGTGGFEQYFGPGTRLTVT.

The chain employs TRBV5-4 and TRBJ2-2; D tentatively fits TRBD1 or TRBD2 (5 bases each). The V gene's germline CDR1 is SGHNT and CDR2 YYREEE (reference sequence). This CDR3 spans 15 amino acids. Trimming took 4 bases from V and 1 from J, leaving 11 bases between them. The DNA for the CDR3 is TGTGCCAGCAGCAAACTGGGGGAGAACACCGGGGAGCTGTTTTTT. It codes for CASSKLGENTGELFF.

This CDR3 is CASSTPLLTRDRGADTQYF. Written as DNA, the CDR3 is TGTGCCAGCAGCACTCCTTTACTGACACGGGACAGGGGTGCAGATACGCAGTATTTT. The chain recombines TRBV21-1 with TRBJ2-3; TRBD1, the table's D call, lacks a check against the DNA. TRBV21-1 represents a pseudogene. The CDR3 covers 19 residues.

The J gene is TRBJ2-5, the V gene TRBV28; 10 bases agree with TRBD1. Germline CDR1 MDHEN, CDR2 SYDVKM. The CDR3 spans 16 residues. Losses at the gene ends were 1 base for V and 5 bases for J; bases not matched to a gene: 7. The CDR3 sequence: CASSLSVRDRGETQYF. The CDR3 DNA follows: TGTGCCAGCAGTTTATCCGTCCGGGACAGGGGCGAGACCCAGTACTTC.